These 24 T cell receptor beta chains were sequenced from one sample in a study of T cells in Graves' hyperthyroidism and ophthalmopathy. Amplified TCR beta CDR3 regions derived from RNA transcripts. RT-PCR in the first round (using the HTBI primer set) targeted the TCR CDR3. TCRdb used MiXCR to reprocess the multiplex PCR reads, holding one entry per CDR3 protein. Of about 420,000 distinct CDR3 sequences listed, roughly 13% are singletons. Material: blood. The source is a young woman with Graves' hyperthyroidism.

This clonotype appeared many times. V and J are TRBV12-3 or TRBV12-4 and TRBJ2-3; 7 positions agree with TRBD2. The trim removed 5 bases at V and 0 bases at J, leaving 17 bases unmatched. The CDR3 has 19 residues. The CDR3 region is CASSPVVSWRGTSTDTQYF. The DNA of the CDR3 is TGTGCCAGCAGTCCCGTTGTGAGTTGGCGGGGGACTAGCACAGATACGCAGTATTTT.

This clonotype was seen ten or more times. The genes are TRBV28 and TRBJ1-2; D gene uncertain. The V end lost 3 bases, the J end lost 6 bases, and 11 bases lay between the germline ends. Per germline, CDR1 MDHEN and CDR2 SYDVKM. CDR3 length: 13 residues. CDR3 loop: CASSLPVSNGYTF. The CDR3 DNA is TGTGCCAGCAGTTTGCCGGTTTCGAATGGCTACACCTTC.

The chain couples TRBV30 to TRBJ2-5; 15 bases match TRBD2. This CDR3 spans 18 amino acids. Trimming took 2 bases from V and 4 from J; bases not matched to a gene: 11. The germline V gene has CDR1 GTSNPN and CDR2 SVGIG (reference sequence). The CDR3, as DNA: TGTGCCTGGAGTCATCCCGGACTAGCGGGAGGGCCTGGAGAGACCCAGTACTTC. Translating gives CAWSHPGLAGGPGETQYF.

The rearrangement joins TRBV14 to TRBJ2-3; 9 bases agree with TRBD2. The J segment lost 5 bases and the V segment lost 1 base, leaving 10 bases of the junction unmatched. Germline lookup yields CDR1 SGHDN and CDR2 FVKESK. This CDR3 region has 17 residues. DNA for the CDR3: TGTGCCAGCAGCCAAGTTCGGCCTAGCGGGATAAGAGATACGCAGTATTTT. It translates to CASSQVRPSGIRDTQYF.

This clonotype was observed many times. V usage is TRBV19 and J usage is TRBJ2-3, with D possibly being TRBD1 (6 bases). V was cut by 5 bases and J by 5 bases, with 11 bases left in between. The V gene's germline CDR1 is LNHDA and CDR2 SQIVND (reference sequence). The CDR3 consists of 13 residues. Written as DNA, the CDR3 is TGTGCCAGTAGTCCACAGGGAAGAGATACGCAGTATTTT. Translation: CASSPQGRDTQYF.

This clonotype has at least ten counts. CDR3 sequence reads: CASSGTSGDPGEQFF. The CDR3 DNA reads TGTGCCAGCAGTGGAACTAGCGGGGACCCCGGTGAGCAGTTCTTC. The J gene is TRBJ2-1, the V gene TRBV6-1; 10 bases align to TRBD2. Germline V lookup: CDR1 MNHNS, CDR2 SASEGT. With 4 bases clipped from V and 9 bases from J, the junction kept 9 bases outside the gene matches. There are 15 residues in the CDR3.

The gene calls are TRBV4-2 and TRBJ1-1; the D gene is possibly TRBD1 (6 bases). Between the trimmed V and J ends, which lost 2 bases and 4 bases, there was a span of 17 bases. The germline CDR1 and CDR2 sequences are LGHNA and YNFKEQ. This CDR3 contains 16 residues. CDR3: CASSQPNGGGGTEAFF. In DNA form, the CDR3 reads TGTGCCAGCAGCCAACCTAATGGTGGAGGGGGCACTGAAGCTTTCTTT.

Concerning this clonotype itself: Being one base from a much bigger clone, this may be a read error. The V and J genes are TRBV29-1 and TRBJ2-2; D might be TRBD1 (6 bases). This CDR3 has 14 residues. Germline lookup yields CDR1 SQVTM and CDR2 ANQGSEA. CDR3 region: CGLRLGANTGELSF. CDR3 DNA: TGCGGCCTACGTCTGGGGGCCAATACCGGGGAGCTGTCTTTT.

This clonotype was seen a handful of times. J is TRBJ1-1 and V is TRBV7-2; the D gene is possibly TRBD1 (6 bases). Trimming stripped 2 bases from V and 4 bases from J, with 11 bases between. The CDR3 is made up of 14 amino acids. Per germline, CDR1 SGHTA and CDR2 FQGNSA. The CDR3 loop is CASSLTGLITEAFF. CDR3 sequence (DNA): TGTGCCAGCAGCTTAACAGGGCTTATCACTGAAGCTTTCTTT.

The CDR3 is CASSFGGYEKLFF. Written as DNA, the CDR3 is TGTGCCAGCAGTTTTGGGGGTTACGAAAAACTGTTTTTT. This chain uses TRBV12-3 or TRBV12-4 with TRBJ1-4; weak D call: TRBD1 (5 bases). V was trimmed by 3 bases and J by 8 bases, leaving 10 bases between them. The CDR3 totals 13 residues.

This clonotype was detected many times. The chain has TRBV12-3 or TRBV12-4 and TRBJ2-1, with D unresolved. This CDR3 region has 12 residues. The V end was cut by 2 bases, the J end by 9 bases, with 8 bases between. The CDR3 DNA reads TGTGCCAGCAGTTTAAGCCTCAGTGAGCAGTTCTTC. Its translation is CASSLSLSEQFF.

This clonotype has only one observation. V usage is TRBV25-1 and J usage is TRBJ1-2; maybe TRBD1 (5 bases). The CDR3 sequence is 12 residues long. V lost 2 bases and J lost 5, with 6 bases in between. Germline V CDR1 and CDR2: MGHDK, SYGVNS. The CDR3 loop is CASSEPGYGYTF. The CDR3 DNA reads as TGTGCCAGCAGTGAACCAGGGTATGGCTACACCTTC.

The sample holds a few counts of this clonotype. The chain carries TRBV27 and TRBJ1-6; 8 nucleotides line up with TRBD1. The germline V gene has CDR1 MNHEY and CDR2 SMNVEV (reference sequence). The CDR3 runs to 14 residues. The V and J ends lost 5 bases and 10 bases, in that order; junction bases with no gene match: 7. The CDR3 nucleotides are TGTGCCAGCAGTGAAGGACAGGGTTGGTCACCCCTCCACTTT. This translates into CASSEGQGWSPLHF.

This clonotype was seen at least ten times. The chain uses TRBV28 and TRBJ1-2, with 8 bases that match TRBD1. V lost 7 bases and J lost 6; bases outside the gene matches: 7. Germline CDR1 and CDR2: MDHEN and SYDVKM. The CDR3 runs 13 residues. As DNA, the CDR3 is TGTGCCAGCAAGCAGGGGGCGCACAATGGCTACACCTTC. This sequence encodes CASKQGAHNGYTF.

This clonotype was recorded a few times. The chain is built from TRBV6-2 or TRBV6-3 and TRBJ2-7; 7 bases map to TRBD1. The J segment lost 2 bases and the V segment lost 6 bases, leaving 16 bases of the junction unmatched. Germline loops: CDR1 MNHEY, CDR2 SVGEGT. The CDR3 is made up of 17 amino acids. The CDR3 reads CASSSYETGTKPYEQYF. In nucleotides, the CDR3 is TGTGCCAGCAGCTCTTACGAGACAGGGACCAAACCCTACGAGCAGTACTTC.

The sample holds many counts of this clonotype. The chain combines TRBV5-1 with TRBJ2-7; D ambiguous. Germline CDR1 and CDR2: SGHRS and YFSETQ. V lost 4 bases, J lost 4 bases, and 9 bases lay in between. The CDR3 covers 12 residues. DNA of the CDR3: TGCGCCAGCAGCCCCGACGCATACGAGCAGTACTTC. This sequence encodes CASSPDAYEQYF.

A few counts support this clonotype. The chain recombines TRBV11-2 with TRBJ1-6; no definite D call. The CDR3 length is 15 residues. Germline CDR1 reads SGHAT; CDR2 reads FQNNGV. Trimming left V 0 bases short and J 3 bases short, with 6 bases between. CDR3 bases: TGTGCCAGCAGCTTAGACCCAGGCTATAATTCACCCCTCCACTTT. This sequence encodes CASSLDPGYNSPLHF.

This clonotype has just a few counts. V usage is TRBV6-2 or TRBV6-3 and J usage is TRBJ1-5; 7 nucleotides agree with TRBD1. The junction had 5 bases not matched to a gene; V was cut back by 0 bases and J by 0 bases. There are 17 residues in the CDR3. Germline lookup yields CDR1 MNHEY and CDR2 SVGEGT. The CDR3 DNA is TGTGCCAGCAGTTACTCCTACAGGGGAAATAGCAATCAGCCCCAGCATTTT. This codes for CASSYSYRGNSNQPQHF.

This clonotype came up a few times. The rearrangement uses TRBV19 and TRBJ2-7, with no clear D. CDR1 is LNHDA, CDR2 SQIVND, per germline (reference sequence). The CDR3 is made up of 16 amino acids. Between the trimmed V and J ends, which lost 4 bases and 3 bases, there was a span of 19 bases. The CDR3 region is CASSTGPSRLFYEQYF. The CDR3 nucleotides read TGTGCCAGTAGTACTGGACCAAGCAGGCTATTCTACGAGCAGTACTTC.

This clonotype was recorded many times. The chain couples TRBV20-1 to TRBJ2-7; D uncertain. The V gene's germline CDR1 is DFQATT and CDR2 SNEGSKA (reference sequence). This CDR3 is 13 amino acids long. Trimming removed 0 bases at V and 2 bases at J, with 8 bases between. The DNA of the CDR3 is TGCAGTGCTAGAGATCAAGTGGCCTACGAGCAGTACTTC. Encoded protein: CSARDQVAYEQYF.

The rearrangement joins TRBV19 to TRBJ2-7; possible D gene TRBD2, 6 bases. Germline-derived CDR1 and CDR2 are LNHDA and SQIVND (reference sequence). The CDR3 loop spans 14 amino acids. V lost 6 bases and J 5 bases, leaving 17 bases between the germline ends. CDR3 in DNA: TGTGCCAGTAGACCTGATGGCGGGATCGACGAGCAGTACTTC. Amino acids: CASRPDGGIDEQYF.

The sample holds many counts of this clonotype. The CDR3 nucleotides are TGTGCCAGCAGGACCAGGGCCCGGAGCTCCTATAATTCACCCCTCCACTTT. Its protein is CASRTRARSSYNSPLHF. J is TRBJ1-6 and V is TRBV2, with D perhaps TRBD1 (5 bases). The germline V gene encodes CDR1 SNHLY and CDR2 FYNNEI. The CDR3 consists of 17 residues. V dropped 6 bases and J dropped 0 bases, with 15 bases sitting between them.

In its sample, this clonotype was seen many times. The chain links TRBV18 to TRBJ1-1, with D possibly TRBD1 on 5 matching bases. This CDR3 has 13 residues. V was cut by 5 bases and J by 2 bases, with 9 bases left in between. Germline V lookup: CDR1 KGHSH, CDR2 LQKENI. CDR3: CASSGRDNTEAFF. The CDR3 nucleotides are TGTGCCAGCTCAGGCAGGGATAACACTGAAGCTTTCTTT.

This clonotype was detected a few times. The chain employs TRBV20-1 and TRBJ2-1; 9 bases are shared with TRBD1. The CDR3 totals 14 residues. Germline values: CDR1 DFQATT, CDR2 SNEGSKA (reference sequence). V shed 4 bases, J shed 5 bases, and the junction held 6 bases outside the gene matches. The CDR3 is CSANLGTGNNEQFF. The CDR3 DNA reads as TGCAGTGCTAACCTTGGGACAGGGAACAATGAGCAGTTCTTC.